These 30 T cell receptor beta chains were sequenced from one sample in a study of blood T cell repertoires in COVID-19. The repertoire was sequenced with immunoSEQ multiplex PCR; TCRdb's copy has only in-frame clones and lacks some. The sample lists over 70,000 clones, approximately 90% occurring once. The sequenced sample was peripheral blood. These receptors were obtained from a man in his fifties or sixties with COVID-19, enrolled during active disease.

The CDR3 DNA reads TGTGCCAGCAGCCATCTAGCGGGAGAGGGGTATTCAGATACGCAGTATTTT. Encoded protein: CASSHLAGEGYSDTQYF. J is TRBJ2-3 and V is TRBV4-2, with TRBD2 matching 10 bases. V lost 3 bases, J lost 4 bases, and 10 bases stayed unmatched. The CDR3 has 17 residues. Germline V CDR1 and CDR2: LGHNA, YNFKEQ.

V gene TRBV7-3 combines with J gene TRBJ2-5; the D gene is possibly TRBD2 (7 bases). Germline values: CDR1 SGHTA, CDR2 FQGTGA. The V gene lost 0 bases and the J gene lost 4 bases, with 15 bases spanning the gap. The CDR3 covers 16 residues. The DNA for the CDR3 is TGTGCCAGCAGCTTAACATTGGGAGGGGGGGTAGAGACCCAGTACTTC. Residues: CASSLTLGGGVETQYF. The variable domain in full, completed from reference TRBV7-3 and TRBJ2-5, reads GAGVSQTPSNKVTEKGKYVELRCDPISGHTALYWYRQSLGQGPEFLIYFQGTGAADDSGLPNDRFFAVRPEGSVSTLKIQRTERGDSAVYLCASSLTLGGGVETQYFGPGTRLLVL.

This clone turned up a few times. The gene calls are TRBV27 and TRBJ2-3; possibly TRBD1 for D (6 bases). Germline lookup yields CDR1 MNHEY and CDR2 SMNVEV (reference sequence). This CDR3 contains 14 residues. Trimming shortened V by 3 bases and J by 2 bases, and 9 bases separated the two germline ends. The CDR3 region has the DNA TGTGCCAGCAGTTTTGAGGGACACACAGATACGCAGTATTTT. It yields the protein CASSFEGHTDTQYF.

The chain uses TRBV30 and TRBJ2-7; 11 bases are shared with TRBD2. Trimming cost V 4 bases and J 1 base; bases outside gene matches: 6. The CDR3 has 15 residues. From germline, CDR1 is GTSNPN and CDR2 SVGIG (reference sequence). The CDR3 sequence: CAWTSGTSGSYEQYF. The CDR3 DNA reads as TGTGCCTGGACTTCCGGGACTAGCGGATCCTACGAGCAGTACTTC.

The J gene is TRBJ2-1, the V gene TRBV18, with TRBD1 as a possible D gene (6 bases). Trimming shortened V by 3 bases and J by 1 base, and 13 bases separated the two germline ends. This CDR3 comprises 16 residues. Germline CDR1 is KGHSH and CDR2 is LQKENI. The DNA for the CDR3 is TGTGCCAGCTCACCTACCGGGACATCGTCCTACAATGAGCAGTTCTTC. Its protein is CASSPTGTSSYNEQFF.

The chain is built from TRBV11-3 and TRBJ2-5, with 16 bases aligning to TRBD2. CDR1 and CDR2 from the germline V gene are SGHNT and YENEEA. V shed 5 bases and J 5 bases; nucleotides not matched to a gene: 5. There are 16 residues in the CDR3. CDR3 sequence reads: CASSPGTSGREETQYF. CDR3 nucleotides: TGTGCCAGCAGCCCGGGGACTAGCGGGAGGGAGGAGACCCAGTACTTC.

The genes are TRBV25-1 and TRBJ2-1, with TRBD2 matching 11 bases. J lost 1 base, V lost 5 bases, and 4 bases had no gene match. The germline CDR1 and CDR2 sequences are MGHDK and SYGVNS. The CDR3 is 16 residues long. This CDR3 is CASSQTSGTSYNEQFF. The CDR3 coding sequence is TGTGCCAGCAGTCAGACTAGCGGGACGTCCTACAATGAGCAGTTCTTC.

The V gene is TRBV30, the J gene TRBJ1-5; 10 positions match TRBD1. V gave up 3 bases and J gave up 6 bases; unmatched junction bases: 5. Germline values: CDR1 GTSNPN, CDR2 SVGIG (reference sequence). The CDR3 length is 14 residues. The CDR3 region has the DNA TGTGCCTGGAGCGGGACAGGGGTCAGTCAGCCCCAGCATTTT. This sequence encodes CAWSGTGVSQPQHF.

This chain uses TRBV7-2 with TRBJ1-2; D is unresolved. This CDR3 region has 13 residues. Germline V gives CDR1 SGHTA, CDR2 FQGNSA. Trimming pared 5 bases from V and 2 bases from J, leaving 9 bases between. The CDR3 here is CASSGRENYGYTF. CDR3 DNA: TGTGCCAGCAGCGGGCGCGAGAACTATGGCTACACCTTC.

This clone has a handful of counts. J is TRBJ1-2 and V is TRBV19; tentatively, D is TRBD1 (5 bases). The V gene's germline CDR1 is LNHDA and CDR2 SQIVND (reference sequence). The germline V and J ends were trimmed by 6 bases and 4 bases, with 18 bases remaining between them. This CDR3 contains 15 residues. CDR3 DNA: TGTGCCAGTAGCCGGACGGCGGGGGATGGCTATGGCTACACCTTC. It translates to CASSRTAGDGYGYTF. The full variable domain, completed using reference TRBV19 and TRBJ1-2, is DGGITQSPKYLFRKEGQNVTLSCEQNLNHDAMYWYRQDPGQGLRLIYYSQIVNDFQKGDIAEGYSVSREKKESFPLTVTSAQKNPTAFYLCASSRTAGDGYGYTFGSGTRLTVV.

The chain employs TRBV5-1 and TRBJ2-3; possible D gene TRBD2, 5 bases. The CDR3 has 14 amino acids. CDR1 SGHRS and CDR2 YFSETQ come from the germline V gene. Trimming cost V 2 bases and J 3 bases, with 10 bases left between them. The CDR3 region has the DNA TGCGCCAGCAGCTTCGGGATAGGTACAGATACGCAGTATTTT. Translating it yields CASSFGIGTDTQYF.

V usage is TRBV5-5 and J usage is TRBJ1-4; 9 bases are a match to TRBD1. Germline loops: CDR1 SGHKS, CDR2 YYEKEE (reference sequence). The CDR3 totals 15 residues. Trimming cost V 4 bases and J 10 bases; bases outside gene matches: 11. Here the CDR3 DNA reads TGTGCCAGCAGCCATTTACAGGGGGCGCCTGGAAAACTGTTTTTT. Protein sequence: CASSHLQGAPGKLFF.

V gene TRBV19 combines with J gene TRBJ1-6; TRBD1 agrees at 8 bases. The V segment lost 1 base and the J segment 10 bases; nucleotides outside the gene matches: 6. Germline V gene sequence: CDR1 LNHDA, CDR2 SQIVND (reference sequence). The CDR3 has 15 residues. The chain's CDR3 is CASSIVAGGRSPLHF. The CDR3 region has the DNA TGTGCCAGTAGTATAGTCGCAGGGGGCAGATCACCCCTCCACTTT. The full variable domain, rest sourced from reference TRBV19 and TRBJ1-6, is DGGITQSPKYLFRKEGQNVTLSCEQNLNHDAMYWYRQDPGQGLRLIYYSQIVNDFQKGDIAEGYSVSREKKESFPLTVTSAQKNPTAFYLCASSIVAGGRSPLHFGNGTRLTVT.

Remarks on this clone: Sequence at one end of the junction differs from germline and may be a read error. The chain links TRBV7-3 to TRBJ2-3; D is possibly TRBD1 (6 bases). Germline V gene lookup returns CDR1 SGHTA and CDR2 FQGTGA. The CDR3 consists of 20 residues. The CDR3 is CASSLTSPGQSREPTGTQYF. The CDR3 DNA follows: TGTGCCAGCAGCTTAACATCCCCCGGACAGTCCAGGGAACCCACAGGTACGCAGTATTTT.

This clone was found a few times. CDR3 DNA: TGTGCCAGTAGTATCGGGACGGGCCCCGGAGGGGGCAATCAGCCCCAGCATTTT. Amino acid sequence: CASSIGTGPGGGNQPQHF. V usage is TRBV19 and J usage is TRBJ1-5; the D gene is possibly TRBD1 (5 bases). The CDR3 totals 18 residues. V shed 3 bases and J shed 2 bases, with 20 bases lying between them. CDR1 is LNHDA, CDR2 SQIVND, per germline (reference sequence). The variable domain in full, with the rest retrieved from reference TRBV19 and TRBJ1-5, is DGGITQSPKYLFRKEGQNVTLSCEQNLNHDAMYWYRQDPGQGLRLIYYSQIVNDFQKGDIAEGYSVSREKKESFPLTVTSAQKNPTAFYLCASSIGTGPGGGNQPQHFGDGTRLSIL.

The chain couples TRBV15 to TRBJ2-4; tentatively, D is TRBD1 (7 bases). CDR3 length: 16 residues. Trimming removed 0 bases at V and 4 bases at J, with 13 bases between. Germline values: CDR1 LNHNV, CDR2 YYDKDF (reference sequence). CDR3 protein: CATSRDQGGGKNIQYF. DNA for the CDR3: TGTGCCACCAGCAGAGATCAGGGGGGCGGAAAAAACATTCAGTACTTC. The full variable domain, with the rest looked up from reference TRBV15 and TRBJ2-4, is DAMVIQNPRYQVTQFGKPVTLSCSQTLNHNVMYWYQQKSSQAPKLLFHYYDKDFNNEADTPDNFQSRRPNTSFCFLDIRSPGLGDTAMYLCATSRDQGGGKNIQYFGAGTRLSVL.

The genes are TRBV2 and TRBJ2-3; D perhaps matches TRBD1 (5 bases). The germline V gene has CDR1 SNHLY and CDR2 FYNNEI. Trimming pared 6 bases from V and 3 bases from J, leaving 16 bases between. The CDR3 spans 15 residues. CDR3 residues: CASRDTGAVTDTQYF. In DNA form, the CDR3 reads TGTGCCAGCAGGGACACGGGCGCGGTAACAGATACGCAGTATTTT. Filled out from reference TRBV2 and TRBJ2-3, the complete variable domain reads EPEVTQTPSHQVTQMGQEVILRCVPISNHLYFYWYRQILGQKVEFLVSFYNNEISEKSEIFDDQFSVERPDGSNFTLKIRSTKLEDSAMYFCASRDTGAVTDTQYFGPGTRLTVL.

The chain employs TRBV6-5 and TRBJ1-1; unclear D gene. This CDR3 is built from 14 residues. Trimming stripped 6 bases from V and 0 bases from J, with 11 bases between. The germline gives CDR1 MNHEY, CDR2 SVGAGI. This CDR3 is CASRTPYMNTEAFF. CDR3 nucleotides: TGTGCCAGCAGAACACCATACATGAACACTGAAGCTTTCTTT.

The rearrangement links TRBV30 to TRBJ1-6; maybe TRBD1 (6 bases). V lost 2 bases and J 10 bases, leaving 12 bases between the germline ends. The CDR3 extends over 13 amino acids. Germline values: CDR1 GTSNPN, CDR2 SVGIG (reference sequence). The CDR3, as DNA: TGTGCCTGGAGTTACAGGGAATGGTCACCCCTCCACTTT. As protein: CAWSYREWSPLHF.

The chain carries TRBV5-1 and TRBJ1-1, with a tentative D call TRBD1 (6 bases). The CDR3 extends over 13 amino acids. Trimming took 2 bases from V and 5 from J, leaving 10 bases between them. Germline loops: CDR1 SGHRS, CDR2 YFSETQ. The CDR3 region is CASSFTGRTEAFF. The CDR3 DNA follows: TGCGCCAGCAGCTTCACAGGGCGGACTGAAGCTTTCTTT. Full variable domain (missing parts from reference TRBV5-1 and TRBJ1-1): KAGVTQTPRYLIKTRGQQVTLSCSPISGHRSVSWYQQTPGQGLQFLFEYFSETQRNKGNFPGRFSGRQFSNSRSEMNVSTLELGDSALYLCASSFTGRTEAFFGQGTRLTVV.

The genes are TRBV7-2 and TRBJ2-7, with 7 nucleotides matching TRBD2. This CDR3 has 15 amino acids. V lost 5 bases, J lost 3 bases, and 10 bases stayed unmatched. The germline V gene has CDR1 SGHTA and CDR2 FQGNSA. CDR3 in amino acids: CASSPGGLGSYEQYF. In DNA, the CDR3 is TGTGCCAGCAGCCCGGGAGGACTAGGTAGCTACGAGCAGTACTTC. The full variable domain, its missing parts supplied by reference TRBV7-2 and TRBJ2-7, is GAGVSQSPSNKVTEKGKDVELRCDPISGHTALYWYRQSLGQGLEFLIYFQGNSAPDKSGLPSDRFSAERTGGSVSTLTIQRTQQEDSAVYLCASSPGGLGSYEQYFGPGTRLTVT.

J is TRBJ2-2 and V is TRBV15, with TRBD2 matching over 10 bases. The ends lost 8 bases at V and 8 bases at J; junction bases unmatched: 2. The germline V gene encodes CDR1 LNHNV and CDR2 YYDKDF (reference sequence). The CDR3 sequence is 12 residues long. The CDR3, as DNA: TGTGCCACCGGACTAGCGGAAGGGGAGCTGTTTTTT. It translates to CATGLAEGELFF.

This clone was seen a single time. This chain connects TRBV9 to TRBJ2-3; TRBD2 agrees at 7 bases. The length of the CDR3 is 12 residues. The J segment lost 7 bases and the V segment lost 3 bases, leaving 2 bases of the junction unmatched. Looked up from germline, CDR1 is SGDLS and CDR2 is YYNGEE. Here the CDR3 reads CASSGGLHTQYF. The CDR3 nucleotides read TGTGCCAGCAGCGGGGGACTACATACGCAGTATTTT.

The chain employs TRBV18 and TRBJ1-4; 8 nucleotides align to TRBD1. Germline V gene sequence: CDR1 KGHSH, CDR2 LQKENI. Trimming at V came to 3 bases and at J to 10 bases, leaving 4 bases not matched to a gene. This CDR3 comprises 13 residues. The CDR3 is CASSPVDRGKLFF. Here the CDR3 DNA reads TGTGCCAGCTCACCGGTCGACAGGGGAAAACTGTTTTTT.

The chain uses TRBV28 and TRBJ2-7; TRBD1 agrees at 7 bases. V lost 4 bases to trimming and J lost 0 bases; unmatched junction nucleotides: 0. There are 13 residues in the CDR3. Germline V gene data show CDR1 as MDHEN and CDR2 as SYDVKM. The CDR3 here is CASSWDSSYEQYF. CDR3 nucleotide sequence: TGTGCCAGCAGTTGGGACAGCTCCTACGAGCAGTACTTC.

This chain links TRBV9 with TRBJ1-1; 8 nucleotides match TRBD1. The CDR3 consists of 15 residues. After removal of 4 bases from V and 7 bases from J, the junction contained 12 bases not matched to a gene. Per the germline V gene, CDR1 is SGDLS and CDR2 is YYNGEE. CDR3 coding DNA: TGTGCCAGCAGCCCGCAGACAGGGGCTAAGGGTGAAGCTTTCTTT. Encoded protein: CASSPQTGAKGEAFF.

V usage is TRBV9 and J usage is TRBJ1-1, with D possibly being TRBD1 (5 bases). Trimming stripped 0 bases from V and 2 bases from J, with 8 bases between. CDR1 and CDR2 (germline): SGDLS, YYNGEE. The CDR3 loop spans 14 amino acids. For the CDR3, the DNA is TGTGCCAGCAGCGTAGCCGGGGGAAACACTGAAGCTTTCTTT. Translating gives CASSVAGGNTEAFF.

This sequence joins TRBV6-2 or TRBV6-3 and TRBJ2-1, with TRBD2 matching over 10 bases. The junction had 16 bases not matched to a gene; V was cut back by 0 bases and J by 8 bases. The CDR3 spans 19 residues. From germline, CDR1 is MNHEY and CDR2 SVGEGT. The DNA for the CDR3 is TGTGCCAGCAGTTACTCGTCTAGCGGGAGAATTGATGGGGTGGATGAGCAGTTCTTC. It specifies CASSYSSSGRIDGVDEQFF.

This chain connects TRBV7-8 to TRBJ2-5; a possible D gene is TRBD2 (6 bases). The ends were cut back, 6 bases at V and 1 base at J, with 15 bases in the middle. The V gene's germline CDR1 is SGHVS and CDR2 FQNEAQ. The CDR3 is 15 amino acids. The CDR3 loop reads CASSLGLGSQETQYF. The CDR3 DNA reads as TGTGCCAGCAGTCTAGGCCTCGGGAGCCAAGAGACCCAGTACTTC.

CDR3 amino acids: CAWSTPGQGLYEQYF. CDR3 DNA sequence: TGTGCCTGGAGTACTCCGGGACAGGGGCTTTACGAGCAGTACTTC. The chain recombines TRBV30 with TRBJ2-7, with 10 bases fitting TRBD1. Germline CDR1 reads GTSNPN; CDR2 reads SVGIG (reference sequence). J was trimmed by 4 bases and V by 2 bases; bases with no gene match: 8. The CDR3 contains 15 residues.